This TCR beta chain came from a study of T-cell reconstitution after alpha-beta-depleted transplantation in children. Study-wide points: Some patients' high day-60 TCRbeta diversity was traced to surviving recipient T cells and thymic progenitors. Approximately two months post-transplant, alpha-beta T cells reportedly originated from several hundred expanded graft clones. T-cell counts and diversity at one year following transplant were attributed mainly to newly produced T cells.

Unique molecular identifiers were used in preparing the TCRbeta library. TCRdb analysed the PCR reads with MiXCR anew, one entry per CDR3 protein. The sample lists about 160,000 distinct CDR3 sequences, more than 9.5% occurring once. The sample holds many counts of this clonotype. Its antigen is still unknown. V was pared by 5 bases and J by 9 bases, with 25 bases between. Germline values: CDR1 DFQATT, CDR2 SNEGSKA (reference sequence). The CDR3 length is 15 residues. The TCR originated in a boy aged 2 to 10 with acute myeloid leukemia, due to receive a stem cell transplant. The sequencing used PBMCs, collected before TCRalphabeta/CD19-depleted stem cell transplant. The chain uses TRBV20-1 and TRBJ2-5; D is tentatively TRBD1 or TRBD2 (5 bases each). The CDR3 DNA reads TGCAGTGCTGGGGTTAGGGTCAGGGCCGGGATGGCCCAGTACTTC. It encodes CSAGVRVRAGMAQYF.